The rows below give T cell receptor beta chains drawn from one sample of a study of sequential checkpoint blockade in melanoma. The assay was immunoSEQ multiplex PCR, and TCRdb's table has in-frame clones only and misses some. Here the sample spans roughly 18,000 clones, over 65% being singletons. The sample consisted of tumor tissue (inferred from file names), taken from a patient given nivolumab and ipilimumab in sequence. These receptors were obtained from a human donor with melanoma. Both conserved end residues are part of each CDR3. D genes are given only for firm matches. Only part of the rows carry a size: once, few, many, or a class if the clone is expanded.

size | D | J | V | DNA | CDR3
- | TRBD1 | TRBJ2-3 | TRBV6-8 | TGTGCCACCGGGACAGCTAGCACAGATACGCAGTATTTT | CATGTASTDTQYF
- | TRBD1 | TRBJ2-7 | TRBV18 | TGTGCCAGCTCACCGGGACAGGGAAGGGGGGCCTCCTACGAGCAGTACTTC | CASSPGQGRGASYEQYF
few | - | TRBJ2-7 | TRBV6-8 | TGTGCCAGCAGCCCTGGGGGCGGCACCTCCTACGAGCAGTACTTC | CASSPGGGTSYEQYF
- | - | TRBJ1-2 | TRBV19 | TGTGCCAGTATAGATCGGCGGGCAGGGACCTATGGCCACACCTTC | CASIDRRAGTYGHTF
- | - | TRBJ1-1 | TRBV6-8 | TGTGCCAGCAGAGAAAGGGGTTTGAACACTGAAGCTTTCTTT | CASRERGLNTEAFF
- | TRBD2 | TRBJ2-5 | TRBV10-2 | TGCGCCAGCAGTGAGTCAAGCGGGGGTGGGGAGACCCAGTACTTC | CASSESSGGGETQYF
medium-sized | TRBD1 | TRBJ1-4 | TRBV11-3 | TGTGCCAGCAGCTTGGGGACAGGGGGTAATGAAAAACTGTTTTTT | CASSLGTGGNEKLFF
- | - | TRBJ1-1 | TRBV18 | TGTGCCAGCTCCCCAGGAAGGCAAGAAGCTTTCTTT | CASSPGRQEAFF
once | TRBD1 | TRBJ2-7 | TRBV19 | TGTGCCAGTAGTACGGGACAGGGGGCTTACGAGCAGTACTTC | CASSTGQGAYEQYF
- | - | TRBJ1-6 | TRBV18 | TGTGCCAGCTCACCTAGGGGCCTTCCCGACTCGGCACCCCTCCACTTT | CASSPRGLPDSAPLHF
- | - | TRBJ1-5 | TRBV7-8 | TGTGCCAGCAGCTTAGAACGCAATCAGCCCCAGCATTTT | CASSLERNQPQHF
- | - | TRBJ2-3 | TRBV19 | TGTGCCAGTACCATCACTGGGATTGGCACAGATACGCAGTATTTT | CASTITGIGTDTQYF
- | - | TRBJ1-4 | TRBV30 | TGTGCCTGGAGTATCCTTGGGGGCGGCAATGAAAAACTGTTTTTT | CAWSILGGGNEKLFF
- | - | TRBJ2-7 | TRBV6-8 | TGTGCCAGCAGTTACTCGGGGGCCCCCTACGAGCAGTACTTC | CASSYSGAPYEQYF
few | - | TRBJ2-5 | TRBV5-1 | TGCGCCAGCAGCTTCTTCCCTCGGACAGCCCAAGAGACCCAGTACTTC | CASSFFPRTAQETQYF
- | - | TRBJ2-1 | TRBV6-8 | TGTGCCAGCAGCCAGATTAGCGAGAACAATGAGCAGTTCTTC | CASSQISENNEQFF
- | - | TRBJ2-3 | TRBV5-1 | TGCGCCAGCAGCTTGTTCCGGACCCACGACACAGATACGCAGTATTTT | CASSLFRTHDTDTQYF
- | - | TRBJ1-3 | TRBV18 | TGTGCCGGCTCACCGAGGGCTGGAAACACCATATATTTT | CAGSPRAGNTIYF
- | TRBD2 | TRBJ2-1 | TRBV19 | TGTGCCAGTAGTCCCCGGATTAGCGGGACCAATGAGCAGTTCTTC | CASSPRISGTNEQFF
- | TRBD1 | TRBJ1-6 | TRBV6-8 | TGTGCCAGCAGGCAGGGGGCCGATTCACCCCTCCACTTT | CASRQGADSPLHF